The 10 T cell receptor beta chains below were found in one sample sequenced in a study of graft-versus-host responses after intestinal transplantation. Plated together were roughly 200,000 CFSE-labeled responder cells and roughly 200,000 irradiated, violet-dye-labeled stimulator cells. Assay: immunoSEQ multiplex PCR; the TCRdb copy retains only in-frame clones and omits some. The sample shows about 12,000 clones, 35% of them seen only once. The sample here was alloreactive CD8+ T cells from a mixed lymphocyte reaction culture, taken before intestinal transplant. Subset denoted: CFSE-low proliferating T cells sorted from roughly six-day pre-transplant mixed lymphocyte reaction (GvH or HvG direction). These receptor sequences come from a human patient who received an intestinal transplant.

Worth noting for this clone: Compared with germline, one end of the junction differs, possibly owing to a read error. This chain uses TRBV6-5 with TRBJ2-7; D gene uncertain. This CDR3 has 14 residues. Germline V gives CDR1 MNHEY, CDR2 SVGAGI. The CDR3 loop is CASSYSASPYEQYF. The CDR3 coding sequence is TGTGCCAGCAGCTACTCCGCGAGTCCCTACGAGCAGTACTTC.

This chain connects TRBV7-2 to TRBJ2-5; 9 bases are shared with TRBD1. The junction had 6 bases not matched to a gene; V was cut back by 0 bases and J by 1 base. The CDR3 is made up of 17 amino acids. Germline lookup yields CDR1 SGHTA and CDR2 FQGNSA. The CDR3 here is CASSLATGGLGQETQYF. The CDR3 bases are TGTGCCAGCAGCTTAGCGACAGGGGGACTCGGCCAAGAGACCCAGTACTTC. Combining the CDR3 with reference TRBV7-2 and TRBJ2-5 gives the whole variable domain GAGVSQSPSNKVTEKGKDVELRCDPISGHTALYWYRQSLGQGLEFLIYFQGNSAPDKSGLPSDRFSAERTGGSVSTLTIQRTQQEDSAVYLCASSLATGGLGQETQYFGPGTRLLVL.

The CDR3 bases are TGTGCCAGCAGTTTACAAGCGGGAGACACAGATACGCAGTATTTT. Translated, it gives CASSLQAGDTDTQYF. This chain links TRBV28 with TRBJ2-3; the match to TRBD2 covers 8 bases. Losses at the gene ends were 2 bases for V and 2 bases for J; bases not matched to a gene: 3. Germline-derived CDR1 and CDR2 are MDHEN and SYDVKM. The CDR3 spans 15 residues.

In this sample, this clone turned up a few times. This chain joins TRBV7-3 and TRBJ2-7; TRBD1 is a possible D gene (5 bases). V was pared by 6 bases and J by 2 bases, with 11 bases between. Germline lookup yields CDR1 SGHTA and CDR2 FQGTGA. The length of the CDR3 is 13 residues. CDR3 loop: CASRELGAYEQYF. The DNA for the CDR3 is TGTGCCAGCAGGGAGCTAGGGGCCTACGAGCAGTACTTC.

The table lists this clone with a count of one. The chain recombines TRBV4-1 with TRBJ2-7; D is perhaps TRBD1 (6 bases). Germline assignment: CDR1 MGHRA and CDR2 YSYEKL. The germline V and J ends were trimmed by 1 base and 0 bases, with 10 bases remaining between them. This CDR3 spans 15 amino acids. The CDR3 nucleotides read TGCGCCAGCAGCCAAGTTACAGGGAGCTCCTACGAGCAGTACTTC. This gives the protein CASSQVTGSSYEQYF.

The chain carries TRBV5-5 and TRBJ2-2; 9 positions agree with TRBD1. CDR1 SGHKS and CDR2 YYEKEE come from the germline V gene (reference sequence). The length of the CDR3 is 14 residues. V gave up 5 bases and J gave up 7 bases; unmatched junction bases: 6. The CDR3 is CASSPGQGGGELFF. The CDR3, as DNA: TGTGCCAGCAGTCCGGGACAGGGAGGCGGGGAGCTGTTTTTT.

This clone was recorded a few times. This chain uses TRBV19 with TRBJ2-1, with no clear D. V lost 6 bases to trimming and J lost 8 bases, with 14 bases between them. Germline loops: CDR1 LNHDA, CDR2 SQIVND (reference sequence). The CDR3 runs 13 residues. CDR3 in amino acids: CASSQFFSYEQFF. For the CDR3, the DNA is TGTGCCAGTAGCCAGTTTTTCAGTTATGAGCAGTTCTTC.

By sample fraction, this clone is medium-sized (0.01 to 0.1%). Other nucleotide sequences in the sample specify the same CDR3. The chain combines TRBV27 with TRBJ1-2; no definite D call. The CDR3 loop spans 13 amino acids. Per the germline V gene, CDR1 is MNHEY and CDR2 is SMNVEV (reference sequence). The germline V and J ends were trimmed by 4 bases and 4 bases, with 10 bases remaining between them. The CDR3 bases are TGTGCCAGCAGTTGGGGAGGGTTCTATGGCTACACCTTC. Residues: CASSWGGFYGYTF.

This chain joins TRBV7-2 and TRBJ2-7; perhaps TRBD2 as D (6 bases). Trimming removed 1 base from V and 2 bases from J, with 9 bases in between. CDR3 size: 14 residues. Germline values: CDR1 SGHTA, CDR2 FQGNSA. Written as DNA, the CDR3 is TGTGCCAGCAGCTTAGATCGGGGGACCTACGAGCAGTACTTC. Translated: CASSLDRGTYEQYF. Combining the CDR3 with reference TRBV7-2 and TRBJ2-7 gives the whole variable domain GAGVSQSPSNKVTEKGKDVELRCDPISGHTALYWYRQSLGQGLEFLIYFQGNSAPDKSGLPSDRFSAERTGGSVSTLTIQRTQQEDSAVYLCASSLDRGTYEQYFGPGTRLTVT.

This clone showed up just a few times. The chain links TRBV9 to TRBJ1-2; D remains ambiguous. In germline, CDR1 is SGDLS, CDR2 YYNGEE. The V gene lost 0 bases and the J gene lost 0 bases, with 12 bases spanning the gap. The CDR3 length is 16 residues. The CDR3 region has the DNA TGTGCCAGCAGCGTAGAGATGGCAGGAGCTAACTATGGCTACACCTTC. Its translation is CASSVEMAGANYGYTF.